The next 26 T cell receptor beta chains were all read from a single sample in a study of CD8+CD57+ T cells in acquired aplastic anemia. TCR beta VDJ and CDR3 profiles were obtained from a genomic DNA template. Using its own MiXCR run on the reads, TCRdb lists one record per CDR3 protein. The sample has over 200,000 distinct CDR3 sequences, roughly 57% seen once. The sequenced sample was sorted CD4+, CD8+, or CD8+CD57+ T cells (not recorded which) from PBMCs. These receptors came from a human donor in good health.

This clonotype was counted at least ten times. CDR3 sequence (DNA): TGTGCCAGCGGTGGGGGGTTCTACAATGAGCAGTTCTTC. Amino acid sequence: CASGGGFYNEQFF. The rearrangement joins TRBV9 to TRBJ2-1; TRBD2 is a possible D gene (6 bases). Looked up from germline, CDR1 is SGDLS and CDR2 is YYNGEE. Trimming cost V 7 bases and J 3 bases, with 11 bases left between them. The CDR3 totals 13 residues.

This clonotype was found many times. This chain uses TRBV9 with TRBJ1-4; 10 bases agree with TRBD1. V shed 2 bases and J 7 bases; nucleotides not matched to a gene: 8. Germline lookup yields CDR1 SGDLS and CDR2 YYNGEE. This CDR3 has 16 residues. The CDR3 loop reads CASSVYSGTGVEKLFF. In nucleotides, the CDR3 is TGTGCCAGCAGCGTTTATTCCGGGACAGGGGTTGAAAAACTGTTTTTT.

Here the CDR3 reads CSAGGGGAAGYTF. Here the CDR3 DNA reads TGCAGTGCGGGTGGGGGGGGGGCAGCTGGCTACACCTTC. V usage is TRBV20-1 and J usage is TRBJ1-2; the D gene is possibly TRBD1 (6 bases). Germline V gene lookup returns CDR1 DFQATT and CDR2 SNEGSKA (reference sequence). V was cut by 6 bases and J by 7 bases, with 18 bases left in between. This CDR3 contains 13 residues.

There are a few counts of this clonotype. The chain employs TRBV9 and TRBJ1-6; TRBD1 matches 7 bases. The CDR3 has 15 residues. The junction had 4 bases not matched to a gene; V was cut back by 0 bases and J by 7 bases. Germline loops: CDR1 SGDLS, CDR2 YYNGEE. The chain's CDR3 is CASSVAGTANSPLHF. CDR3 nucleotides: TGTGCCAGCAGCGTAGCGGGGACAGCAAATTCACCCCTCCACTTT. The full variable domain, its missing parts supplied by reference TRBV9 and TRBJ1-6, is DSGVTQTPKHLITATGQRVTLRCSPRSGDLSVYWYQQSLDQGLQFLIQYYNGEERAKGNILERFSAQQFPDLHSELNLSSLELGDSALYFCASSVAGTANSPLHFGNGTRLTVT.

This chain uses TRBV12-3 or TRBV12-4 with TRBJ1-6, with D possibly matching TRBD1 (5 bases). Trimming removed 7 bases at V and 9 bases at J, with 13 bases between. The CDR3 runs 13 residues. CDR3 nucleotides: TGTGCCAGCACCGGGCAGGGCCTTTCACCCCTCCACTTT. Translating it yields CASTGQGLSPLHF.

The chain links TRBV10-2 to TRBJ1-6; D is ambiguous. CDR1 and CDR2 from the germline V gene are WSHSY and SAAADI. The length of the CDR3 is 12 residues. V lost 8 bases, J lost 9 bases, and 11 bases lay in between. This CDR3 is CASRTFGSPLHF. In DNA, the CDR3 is TGCGCCAGCCGGACGTTCGGTTCACCCCTCCACTTT.

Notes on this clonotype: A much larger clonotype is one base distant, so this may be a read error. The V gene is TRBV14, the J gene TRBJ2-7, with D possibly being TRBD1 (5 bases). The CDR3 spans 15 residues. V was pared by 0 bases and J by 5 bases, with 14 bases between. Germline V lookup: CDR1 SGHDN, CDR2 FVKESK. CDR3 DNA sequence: TGTGCCAGCAGCCAAGAAGCGACAGAGGCCCACGAGCAGTACTTC. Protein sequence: CASSQEATEAHEQYF.

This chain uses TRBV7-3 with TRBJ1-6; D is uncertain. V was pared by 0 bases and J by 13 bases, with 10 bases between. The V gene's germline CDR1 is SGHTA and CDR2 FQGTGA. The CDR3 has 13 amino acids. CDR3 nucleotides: TGTGCCAGCAGCTTAACTCCCGAATCGCCCCTCCACTTT. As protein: CASSLTPESPLHF.

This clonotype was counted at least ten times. The CDR3 nucleotides read TGCGCCAGCAGCCAACCGGGACTAGCCTCCTACGAGCAGTACTTC. Protein product: CASSQPGLASYEQYF. V is TRBV4-1 and J is TRBJ2-7, with 9 bases that match TRBD2. This CDR3 comprises 15 residues. Looked up from germline, CDR1 is MGHRA and CDR2 is YSYEKL. Trimming took 2 bases from V and 0 from J; bases not matched to a gene: 2.

CDR3 nucleotide sequence: TGTGCCAGCAAAGGGGAATCAGCGGGAGGCTACACCTTC. This translates into CASKGESAGGYTF. This sequence joins TRBV11-3 and TRBJ1-2, with a weak D call TRBD1 (5 bases). This CDR3 has 13 residues. The V end lost 7 bases, the J end lost 8 bases, and 17 bases lay between the germline ends. Germline CDR1 reads SGHNT; CDR2 reads YENEEA.

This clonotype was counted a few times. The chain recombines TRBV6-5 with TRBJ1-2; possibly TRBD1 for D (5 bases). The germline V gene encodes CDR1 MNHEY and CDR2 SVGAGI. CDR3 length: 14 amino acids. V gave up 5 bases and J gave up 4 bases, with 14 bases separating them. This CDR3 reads CASSGQGGSYGYTF. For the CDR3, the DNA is TGTGCCAGCAGTGGCCAGGGAGGTAGCTATGGCTACACCTTC.

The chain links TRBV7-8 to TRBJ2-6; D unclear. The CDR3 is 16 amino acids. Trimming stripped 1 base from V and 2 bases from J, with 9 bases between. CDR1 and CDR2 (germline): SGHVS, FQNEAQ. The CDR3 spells CASSLVSGAGANVLTF. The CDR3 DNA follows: TGTGCCAGCAGCTTAGTGTCAGGAGCTGGGGCCAACGTCCTGACTTTC.

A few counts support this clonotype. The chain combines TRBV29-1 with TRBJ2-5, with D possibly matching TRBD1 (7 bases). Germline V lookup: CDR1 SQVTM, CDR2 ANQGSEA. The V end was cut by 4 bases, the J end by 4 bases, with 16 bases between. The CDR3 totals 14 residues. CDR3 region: CSVVWGAGGETQYF. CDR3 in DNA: TGCAGCGTTGTTTGGGGGGCAGGGGGAGAGACCCAGTACTTC.

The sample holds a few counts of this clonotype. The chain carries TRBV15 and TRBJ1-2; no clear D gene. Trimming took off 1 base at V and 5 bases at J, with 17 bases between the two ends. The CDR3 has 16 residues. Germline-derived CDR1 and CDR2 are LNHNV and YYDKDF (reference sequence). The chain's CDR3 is CATSRVGLEVVYGYTF. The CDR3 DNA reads TGTGCCACCAGCAGAGTAGGCCTCGAGGTCGTTTATGGCTACACCTTC.

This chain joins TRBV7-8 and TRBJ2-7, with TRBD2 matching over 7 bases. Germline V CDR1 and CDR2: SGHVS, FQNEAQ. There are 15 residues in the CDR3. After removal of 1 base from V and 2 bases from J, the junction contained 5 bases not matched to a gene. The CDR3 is CASSLGRRGTYEQYF. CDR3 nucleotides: TGTGCCAGCAGCTTAGGGCGGCGGGGGACCTACGAGCAGTACTTC. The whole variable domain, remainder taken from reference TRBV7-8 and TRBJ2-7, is GAGVSQSPRYKVAKRGQDVALRCDPISGHVSLFWYQQALGQGPEFLTYFQNEAQLDKSGLPSDRFFAERPEGSVSTLKIQRTQQEDSAVYLCASSLGRRGTYEQYFGPGTRLTVT.

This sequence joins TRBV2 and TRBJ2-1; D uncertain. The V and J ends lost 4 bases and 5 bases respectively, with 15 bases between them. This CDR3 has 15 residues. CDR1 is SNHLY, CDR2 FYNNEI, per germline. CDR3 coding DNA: TGTGCCAGCAGTGTCCTGGTCTATCAAAACAATGAGCAGTTCTTC. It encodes CASSVLVYQNNEQFF.

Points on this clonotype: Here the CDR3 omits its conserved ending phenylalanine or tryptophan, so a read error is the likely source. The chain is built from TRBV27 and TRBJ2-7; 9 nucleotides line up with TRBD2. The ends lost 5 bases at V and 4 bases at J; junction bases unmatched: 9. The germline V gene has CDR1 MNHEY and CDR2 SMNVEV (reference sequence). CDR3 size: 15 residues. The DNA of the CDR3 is TGTGCCAGCAGTAACGTAGCGGGGGCGCCATACGAGCAGTACTCC. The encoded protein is CASSNVAGAPYEQYS.

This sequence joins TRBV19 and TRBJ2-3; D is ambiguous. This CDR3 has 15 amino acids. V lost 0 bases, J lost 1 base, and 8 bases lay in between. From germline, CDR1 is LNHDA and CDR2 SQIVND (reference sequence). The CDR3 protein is CASSIDVTGTDTQYF. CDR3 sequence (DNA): TGTGCCAGTAGTATAGATGTAACTGGCACAGATACGCAGTATTTT.

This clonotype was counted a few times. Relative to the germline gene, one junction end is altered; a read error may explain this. The DNA of the CDR3 is TGTGCCAGCAGTGGGGAACTGTTTTTT. Protein: CASSGELFF. The chain uses TRBV10-2 and TRBJ2-2; the D is unclear. The CDR3 sequence is 9 residues long. The germline V gene has CDR1 WSHSY and CDR2 SAAADI.

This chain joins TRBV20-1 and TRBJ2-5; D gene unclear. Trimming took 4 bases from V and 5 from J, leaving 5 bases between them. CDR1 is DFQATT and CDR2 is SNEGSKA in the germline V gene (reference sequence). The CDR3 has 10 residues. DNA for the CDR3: TGCAGTGCTACTTACGAGACCCAGTACTTC. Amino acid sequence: CSATYETQYF.

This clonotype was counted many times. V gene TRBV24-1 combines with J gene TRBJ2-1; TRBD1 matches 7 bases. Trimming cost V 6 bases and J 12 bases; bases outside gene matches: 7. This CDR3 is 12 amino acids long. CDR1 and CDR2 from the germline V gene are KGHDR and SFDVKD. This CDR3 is CATSSTQGSQFF. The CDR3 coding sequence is TGTGCCACCAGTTCGACACAGGGGTCGCAGTTCTTC.

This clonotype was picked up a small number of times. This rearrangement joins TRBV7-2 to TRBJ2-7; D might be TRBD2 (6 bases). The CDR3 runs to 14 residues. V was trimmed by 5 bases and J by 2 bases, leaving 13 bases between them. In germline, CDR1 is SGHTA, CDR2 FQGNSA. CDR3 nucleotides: TGTGCCAGCAGCAAGCCGGGACTTCCCTACGAGCAGTACTTC. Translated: CASSKPGLPYEQYF. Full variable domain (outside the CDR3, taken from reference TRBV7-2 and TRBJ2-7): GAGVSQSPSNKVTEKGKDVELRCDPISGHTALYWYRQSLGQGLEFLIYFQGNSAPDKSGLPSDRFSAERTGGSVSTLTIQRTQQEDSAVYLCASSKPGLPYEQYFGPGTRLTVT.

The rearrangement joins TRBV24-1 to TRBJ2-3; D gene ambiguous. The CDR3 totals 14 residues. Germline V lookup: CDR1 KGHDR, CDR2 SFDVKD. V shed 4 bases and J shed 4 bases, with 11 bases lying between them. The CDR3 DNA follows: TGTGCCACCAGTGAACGACGGTGGCCAGATACGCAGTATTTT. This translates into CATSERRWPDTQYF.

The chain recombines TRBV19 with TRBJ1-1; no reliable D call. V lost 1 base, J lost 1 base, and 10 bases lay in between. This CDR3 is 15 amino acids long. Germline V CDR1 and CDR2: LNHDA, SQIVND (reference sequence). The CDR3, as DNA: TGTGCCAGTAGTATAGTGGCAGATGCGAACACTGAAGCTTTCTTT. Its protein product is CASSIVADANTEAFF.

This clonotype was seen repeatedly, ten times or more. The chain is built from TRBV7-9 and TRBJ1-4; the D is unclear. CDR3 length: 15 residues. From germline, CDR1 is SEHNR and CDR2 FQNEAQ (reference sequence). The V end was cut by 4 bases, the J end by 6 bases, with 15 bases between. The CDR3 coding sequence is TGTGCCAGCAGCTCCCGAATTGAGGGATATGAAAAACTGTTTTTT. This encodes CASSSRIEGYEKLFF.

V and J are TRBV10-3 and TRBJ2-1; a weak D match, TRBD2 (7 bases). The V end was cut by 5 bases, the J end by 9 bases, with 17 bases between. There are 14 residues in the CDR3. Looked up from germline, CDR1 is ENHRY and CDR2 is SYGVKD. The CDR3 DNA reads TGTGCCATCAGTTACCGGGACACGGGGGGTGAGCAGTTCTTC. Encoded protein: CAISYRDTGGEQFF.